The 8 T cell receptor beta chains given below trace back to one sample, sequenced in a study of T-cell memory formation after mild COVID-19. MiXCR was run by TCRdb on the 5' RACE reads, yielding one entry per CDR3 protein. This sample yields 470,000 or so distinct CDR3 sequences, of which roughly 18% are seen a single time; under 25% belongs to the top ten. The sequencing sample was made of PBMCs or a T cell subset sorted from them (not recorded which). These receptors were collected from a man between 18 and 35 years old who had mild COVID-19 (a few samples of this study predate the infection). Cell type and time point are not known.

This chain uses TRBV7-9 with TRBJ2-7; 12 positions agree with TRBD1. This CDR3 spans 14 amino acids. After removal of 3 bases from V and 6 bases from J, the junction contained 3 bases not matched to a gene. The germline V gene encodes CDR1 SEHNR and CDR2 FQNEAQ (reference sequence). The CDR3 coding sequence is TGTGCCAGCAGCTTTGGGACAGGGGGCGGCGAGCAGTACGTC. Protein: CASSFGTGGGEQYV.

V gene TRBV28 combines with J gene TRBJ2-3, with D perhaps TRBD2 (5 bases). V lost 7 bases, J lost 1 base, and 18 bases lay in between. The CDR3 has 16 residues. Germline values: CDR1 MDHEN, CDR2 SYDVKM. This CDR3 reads CASTPPGRVGTDTQYF. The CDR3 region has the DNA TGTGCCAGCACCCCGCCGGGAAGGGTCGGCACAGATACGCAGTATTTT.

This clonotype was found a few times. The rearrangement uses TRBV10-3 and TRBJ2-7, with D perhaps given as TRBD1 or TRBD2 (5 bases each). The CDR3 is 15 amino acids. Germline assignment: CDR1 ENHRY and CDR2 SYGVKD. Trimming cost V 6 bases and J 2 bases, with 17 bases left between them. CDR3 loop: CAISGDGSSPYEQYV. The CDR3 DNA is TGTGCCATCAGCGGGGACGGATCGTCCCCCTACGAGCAGTACGTC.

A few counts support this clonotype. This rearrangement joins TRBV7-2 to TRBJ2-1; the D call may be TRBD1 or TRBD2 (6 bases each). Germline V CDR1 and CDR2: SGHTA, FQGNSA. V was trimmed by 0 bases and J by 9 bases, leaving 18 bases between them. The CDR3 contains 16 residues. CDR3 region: CASSLAYGGPWSEQFF. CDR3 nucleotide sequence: TGTGCCAGCAGCTTAGCGTATGGGGGGCCCTGGAGTGAGCAGTTCTTC.

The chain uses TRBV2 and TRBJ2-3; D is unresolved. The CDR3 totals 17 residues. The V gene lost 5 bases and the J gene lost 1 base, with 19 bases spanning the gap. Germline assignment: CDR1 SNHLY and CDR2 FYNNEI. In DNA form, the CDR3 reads TGTGCCAGCAGTCGATCCATTTTAACGTCCGGCACAGATACGCAGTATTTT. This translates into CASSRSILTSGTDTQYF. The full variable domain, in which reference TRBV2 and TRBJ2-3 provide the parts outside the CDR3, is EPEVTQTPSHQVTQMGQEVILRCVPISNHLYFYWYRQILGQKVEFLVSFYNNEISEKSEIFDDQFSVERPDGSNFTLKIRSTKLEDSAMYFCASSRSILTSGTDTQYFGPGTRLTVL.

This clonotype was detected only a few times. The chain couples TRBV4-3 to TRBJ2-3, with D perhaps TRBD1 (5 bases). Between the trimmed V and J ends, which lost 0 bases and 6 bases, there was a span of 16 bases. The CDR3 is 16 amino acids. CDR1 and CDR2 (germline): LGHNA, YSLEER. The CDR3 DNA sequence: TGCGCCAGCAGCCAAGATCGGTCAGGGCTCGGCGATACGCAGTATTTT. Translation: CASSQDRSGLGDTQYF.

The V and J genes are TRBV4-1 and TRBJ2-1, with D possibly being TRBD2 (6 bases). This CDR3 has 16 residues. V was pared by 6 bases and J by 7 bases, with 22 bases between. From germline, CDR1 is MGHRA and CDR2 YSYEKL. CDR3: CASRNIGTDPANEQFF. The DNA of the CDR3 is TGCGCCAGCAGGAATATAGGGACTGACCCCGCGAATGAGCAGTTCTTC.

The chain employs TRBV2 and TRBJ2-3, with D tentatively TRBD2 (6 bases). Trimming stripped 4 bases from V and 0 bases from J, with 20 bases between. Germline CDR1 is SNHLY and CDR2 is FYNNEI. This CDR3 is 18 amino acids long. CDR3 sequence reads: CASSVLVWEVSSTDTQYF. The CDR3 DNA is TGTGCCAGCAGTGTCCTAGTATGGGAGGTCTCTAGCACAGATACGCAGTATTTT.